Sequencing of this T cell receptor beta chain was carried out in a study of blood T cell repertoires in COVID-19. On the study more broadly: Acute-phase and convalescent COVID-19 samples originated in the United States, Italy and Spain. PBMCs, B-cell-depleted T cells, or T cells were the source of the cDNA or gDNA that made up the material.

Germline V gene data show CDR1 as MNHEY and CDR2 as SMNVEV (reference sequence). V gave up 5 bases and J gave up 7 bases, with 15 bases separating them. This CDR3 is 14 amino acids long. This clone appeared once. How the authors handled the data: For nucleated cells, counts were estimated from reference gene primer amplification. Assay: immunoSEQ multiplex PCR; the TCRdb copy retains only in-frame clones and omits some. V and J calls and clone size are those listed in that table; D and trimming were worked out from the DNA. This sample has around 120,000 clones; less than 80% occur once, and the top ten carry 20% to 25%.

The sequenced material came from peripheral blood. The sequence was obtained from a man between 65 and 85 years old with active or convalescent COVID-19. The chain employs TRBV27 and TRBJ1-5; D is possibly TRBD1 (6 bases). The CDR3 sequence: CASSQTRGWQPQHF. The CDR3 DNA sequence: TGTGCCAGCAGTCAAACCAGGGGTTGGCAGCCCCAGCATTTT.